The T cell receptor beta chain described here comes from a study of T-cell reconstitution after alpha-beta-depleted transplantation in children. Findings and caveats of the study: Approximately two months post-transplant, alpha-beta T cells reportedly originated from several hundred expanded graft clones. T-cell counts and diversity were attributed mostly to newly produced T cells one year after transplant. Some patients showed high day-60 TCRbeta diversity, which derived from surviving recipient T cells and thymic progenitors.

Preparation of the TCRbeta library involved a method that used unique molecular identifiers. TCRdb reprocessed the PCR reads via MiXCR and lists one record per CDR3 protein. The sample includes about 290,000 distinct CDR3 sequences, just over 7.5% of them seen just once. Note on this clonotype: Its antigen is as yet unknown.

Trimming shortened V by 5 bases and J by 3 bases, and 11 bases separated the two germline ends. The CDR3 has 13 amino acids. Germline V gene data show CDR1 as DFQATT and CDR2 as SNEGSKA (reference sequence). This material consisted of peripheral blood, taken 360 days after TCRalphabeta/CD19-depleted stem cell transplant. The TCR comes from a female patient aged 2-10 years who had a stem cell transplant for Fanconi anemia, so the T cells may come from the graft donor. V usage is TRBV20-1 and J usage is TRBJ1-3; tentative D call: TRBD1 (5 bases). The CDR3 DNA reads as TGCAGTGCTCGGTTGGGGGGTGGAAACACCATATATTTT. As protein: CSARLGGGNTIYF.